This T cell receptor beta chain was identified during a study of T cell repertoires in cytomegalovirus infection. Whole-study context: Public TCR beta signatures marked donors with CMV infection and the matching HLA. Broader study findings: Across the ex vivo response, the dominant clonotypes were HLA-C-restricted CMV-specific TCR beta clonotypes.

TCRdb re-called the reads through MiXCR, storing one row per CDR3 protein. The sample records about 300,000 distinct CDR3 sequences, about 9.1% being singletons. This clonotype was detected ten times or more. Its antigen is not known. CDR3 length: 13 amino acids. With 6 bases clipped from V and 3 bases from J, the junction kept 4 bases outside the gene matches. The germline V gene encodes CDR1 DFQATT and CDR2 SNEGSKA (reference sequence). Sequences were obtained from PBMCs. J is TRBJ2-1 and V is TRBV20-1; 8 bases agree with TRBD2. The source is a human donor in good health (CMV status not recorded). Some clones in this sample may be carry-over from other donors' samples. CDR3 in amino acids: CSARRGDYNEQFF. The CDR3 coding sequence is TGCAGTGCAAGGCGGGGGGACTACAATGAGCAGTTCTTC.